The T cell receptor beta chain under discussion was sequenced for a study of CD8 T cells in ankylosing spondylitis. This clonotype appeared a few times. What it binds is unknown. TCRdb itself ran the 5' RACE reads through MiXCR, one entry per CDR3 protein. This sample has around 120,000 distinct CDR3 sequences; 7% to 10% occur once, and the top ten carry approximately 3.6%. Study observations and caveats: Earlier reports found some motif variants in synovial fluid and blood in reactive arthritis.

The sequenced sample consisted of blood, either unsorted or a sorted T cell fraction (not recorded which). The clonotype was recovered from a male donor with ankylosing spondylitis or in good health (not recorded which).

The CDR3 nucleotides are TGTGCCAGCAGCGCCTCGGTCGCCTACGAGCAGTACTTC. Translation: CASSASVAYEQYF. V usage is TRBV7-2 and J usage is TRBJ2-7; no clear D. Per the germline V gene, CDR1 is SGHTA and CDR2 is FQGNSA. The CDR3 covers 13 residues. Trimming took 5 bases from V and 2 from J, leaving 10 bases between them. The whole variable domain, filled in from reference TRBV7-2 and TRBJ2-7, reads GAGVSQSPSNKVTEKGKDVELRCDPISGHTALYWYRQSLGQGLEFLIYFQGNSAPDKSGLPSDRFSAERTGGSVSTLTIQRTQQEDSAVYLCASSASVAYEQYFGPGTRLTVT.